These 8 T cell receptor beta chains originate from one sample sequenced in a study of blood T cell dynamics during melanoma immunotherapy (TCRdb year 2020). The intended sense of this specimen's time point label: week 3, after first cycle of checkpoint inhibitor. The library was obtained by the immunoSEQ multiplex PCR assay. The table was pulled from immuneACCESS by TCRdb, which kept in-frame rearrangements only. Such tables lose some clones; where checked, under half of the loss comes from unresolved V genes, and the rest has no known cause. Counted in this sample were 7,500 to 9,500 clones; more than 70% of them appeared once. The ten most abundant clones make up roughly 5.4% of the sample. Material: blood, obtained from a patient treated with checkpoint blockade. Receptor source: a human donor with melanoma.

In its sample, this clone was seen a few times. CDR3 sequence: CASSESDSNQPQHF. The CDR3 coding sequence is TGCGCCAGCAGTGAGTCCGATAGCAATCAGCCCCAGCATTTT. The chain links TRBV10-2 to TRBJ1-5, with D unresolved. The CDR3 consists of 14 residues. The V and J ends lost 0 bases and 0 bases respectively, with 3 bases between them. Germline lookup yields CDR1 WSHSY and CDR2 SAAADI.

Regarding this clone: Relative to the germline gene, one junction end is altered; a read error may explain this. This sequence joins TRBV6-5 and TRBJ1-1, with D unclear. Germline assignment: CDR1 MNHEY and CDR2 SVGAGI. The CDR3 runs 15 residues. Written as DNA, the CDR3 is TGTGCCAGCCGTTACAAGGTAGAGGGGAACACTGAAGCTTTCTTT. This translates into CASRYKVEGNTEAFF.

The chain combines TRBV7-3 with TRBJ1-1; unclear D gene. The CDR3 has 13 amino acids. The germline gives CDR1 SGHTA, CDR2 FQGTGA. The V end lost 5 bases, the J end lost 7 bases, and 14 bases lay between the germline ends. CDR3 region: CASSPSNLGEAFF. In nucleotides, the CDR3 is TGTGCCAGCAGCCCATCCAATCTAGGTGAAGCTTTCTTT. Full variable domain (missing parts from reference TRBV7-3 and TRBJ1-1): GAGVSQTPSNKVTEKGKYVELRCDPISGHTALYWYRQSLGQGPEFLIYFQGTGAADDSGLPNDRFFAVRPEGSVSTLKIQRTERGDSAVYLCASSPSNLGEAFFGQGTRLTVV.

The table lists this clone with a count of one. The chain uses TRBV2 and TRBJ1-3; weak D call: TRBD1 (6 bases). Per the germline V gene, CDR1 is SNHLY and CDR2 is FYNNEI. The CDR3 covers 16 residues. The germline V and J ends were trimmed by 7 bases and 0 bases, with 16 bases remaining between them. This CDR3 reads CASTYGGRGSGNTIYF. The CDR3 coding sequence is TGTGCCAGCACATATGGTGGCAGGGGCTCTGGAAACACCATATATTTT. The variable domain in full, completed from reference TRBV2 and TRBJ1-3, reads EPEVTQTPSHQVTQMGQEVILRCVPISNHLYFYWYRQILGQKVEFLVSFYNNEISEKSEIFDDQFSVERPDGSNFTLKIRSTKLEDSAMYFCASTYGGRGSGNTIYFGEGSWLTVV.

This chain joins TRBV5-1 and TRBJ2-7; D not resolved. V was shortened by 0 bases and J by 0 bases, with 10 bases between the two germline ends. The V gene's germline CDR1 is SGHRS and CDR2 YFSETQ. The CDR3 runs 15 residues. CDR3 protein: CASSLALGSSYEQYV. Here the CDR3 DNA reads TGCGCCAGCAGCTTGGCGTTGGGGTCCTCCTACGAGCAGTACGTC.

The V and J genes are TRBV27 and TRBJ1-2; unclear D gene. CDR3 size: 12 residues. Trimming left V 2 bases short and J 4 bases short, with 5 bases between. Germline V gene data show CDR1 as MNHEY and CDR2 as SMNVEV (reference sequence). Here the CDR3 DNA reads TGTGCCAGCAGTTTAAAGGGCTATGGCTACACCTTC. Residues: CASSLKGYGYTF.

The CDR3 DNA is TGTGCCAGCAGCTTACTGGCGGGGAACACTGAAGCTTTCTTT. Translating gives CASSLLAGNTEAFF. The chain has TRBV7-9 and TRBJ1-1, with D unclear. Trimming stripped 2 bases from V and 1 base from J, with 8 bases between. Per germline, CDR1 SEHNR and CDR2 FQNEAQ (reference sequence). This CDR3 spans 14 amino acids.

This chain links TRBV6-1 with TRBJ2-7; D tentatively fits TRBD1 or TRBD2 (5 bases each). CDR1 and CDR2 (germline): MNHNS, SASEGT. Trimming took off 1 base at V and 0 bases at J, with 7 bases between the two ends. This CDR3 is 14 amino acids long. CDR3 sequence (DNA): TGTGCCAGCAGTGAAGGGGGGAACTCCTACGAGCAGTACTTC. It yields the protein CASSEGGNSYEQYF.